This T cell receptor beta chain was captured by sequencing in a study of shared clonotypes between healthy human individuals. The V and J ends lost 2 bases and 8 bases, in that order; junction bases with no gene match: 4. The CDR3 has 13 amino acids. Comments on this clone: Its antigen is as yet unknown.

Only in-frame clones appear in the TCRdb table, and some are missing; sequencing was by immunoSEQ multiplex PCR. Among about 960,000 clones listed, about three quarters were seen once. The study drew all its donors from Caucasian adults living in Nashville, Tennessee. Study results and limitations: Larger richness was generally estimated for naive than memory subsets. Clonotypes shared by all four sorted-subset donors had higher generation probabilities than non-shared clonotypes. The small donor group covered limited genetic and exposure diversity.

V gene TRBV5-3 combines with J gene TRBJ1-2, with 9 bases matching TRBD1. TRBV5-3 is identified as an open reading frame with a role that is uncertain. Sequencing was carried out using memory CD4+ T cells sorted from blood. Specified subset: CD45RA-negative fraction. This clonotype originated in a man younger than 30 in good health. Here the CDR3 reads CARSFRDRVGYTF. CDR3 bases: TGTGCCAGAAGCTTCCGGGACAGGGTGGGCTACACCTTC.